These T cell receptor beta chains were read from a single sample in a study of shared clonotypes between healthy human individuals. The data were produced by immunoSEQ multiplex PCR, yet TCRdb's version contains in-frame clones alone and is incomplete. The table records about 2.2 million clones, about 93% of them present only once. Sequencing was carried out using naive CD8+ T cells from PBMCs. The receptors shown here come from a man aged 18-30 years in good health. Some clones in this sample may be carry-over from other donors' samples. Each CDR3 is given with its conserved first and last residue. The D gene is left open where the match is weak. The size of a clone is reported for some rows only, either as once, few or many, or as a class for expanded clones.

>.|TRBD2|TRBJ2-1|TRBV14
TGTGCCAGCAGCTGGACTAGCGGAGCCAATGAGCAGTTCTTC
CASSWTSGANEQFF
>.|.|TRBJ2-3|TRBV28
TGTGCCAGCAGCACCCGAAAGGGACAATTGAGATATACGCAGTATTTT
CASSTRKGQLRYTQYF
>.|.|TRBJ1-2|TRBV4-1
TGCGCCAGCAGCCTTCTTGGGGGGGTAGGTGGCTATGGCTACACCTTC
CASSLLGGVGGYGYTF
>.|TRBD2|TRBJ2-2|TRBV15
TGTGCCACCAGCAGAGAACTAGCGGGAGCTTACGGGGAGCTGTTTTTT
CATSRELAGAYGELFF
>.|.|TRBJ1-2|TRBV5-6
TGTGCCAGCAGCTTGGGGTCCATCTATGGCTACACCTTC
CASSLGSIYGYTF
>.|TRBD1|TRBJ1-2|TRBV5-6
TGTGCCAGCAGCCTACCCGGGACAGGGTTGGGCTACACCTTC
CASSLPGTGLGYTF
>.|.|TRBJ2-7|TRBV6-5
TGTGCCAGCAGTTACGGGAGTATTTCCTACGAGCAGTACTTC
CASSYGSISYEQYF
>.|TRBD2|TRBJ2-2|TRBV19
TGTGCCAGTAGTGGTATTCTAGCGGCGAACACCGGGGAGCTGTTTTTT
CASSGILAANTGELFF
>.|TRBD1|TRBJ2-7|TRBV27
TGTGCCAGCAGTTTGTCAGGGGGCGAGCAGTACTTC
CASSLSGGEQYF
>.|.|TRBJ2-6|TRBV30
TGTGCCTGGACCGCAGGGCCTGGGGCCAACGTCCTGACTTTC
CAWTAGPGANVLTF
>.|TRBD2|TRBJ2-1|TRBV7-3
TGTGCCAGCAGCTTACGGTCCGCGGGAGACCGTTTAAATGAGCAGTTCTTC
CASSLRSAGDRLNEQFF
>.|TRBD1|TRBJ2-7|TRBV15
TGTGCCACCAGCAGAGATGGACAGGGGTACGAGCAGTACTTC
CATSRDGQGYEQYF
>.|.|TRBJ2-2|TRBV9
TGTGCCAGCAGCGGGGGACTTAGCAGGAACACCGGGGAGCTGTTTTTT
CASSGGLSRNTGELFF
>.|.|TRBJ2-7|TRBV7-9
TGTGCCAGCATCCACCCGCTTGGATACGAGCAGTACTTC
CASIHPLGYEQYF
>.|.|TRBJ2-2|TRBV9
TGTGCCAGCAGCGTAGTTAGTGGGGATTACACCGGGGAGCTGTTTTTT
CASSVVSGDYTGELFF
>.|TRBD1|TRBJ1-1|TRBV6-5
TGTGCCAGCAGTTACACGTCAGGGGGCACGAACACTGAAGCTTTCTTT
CASSYTSGGTNTEAFF
>once|TRBD1|TRBJ1-5|TRBV19
TGTGCCAGTAGTATAGTAGGGACAGTTAGCAATCAGCCCCAGCATTTT
CASSIVGTVSNQPQHF
>.|TRBD1|TRBJ1-1|TRBV19
TGTGCCAGTAGTATGTCAAACAGGGGAGCGAACACTGAAGCTTTCTTT
CASSMSNRGANTEAFF
>.|TRBD2|TRBJ2-7|TRBV7-9
TGTGCCAGCAGCTTAAATAGCGGGAGGGCTCCCTACGAGCAGTACTTC
CASSLNSGRAPYEQYF
>few|TRBD1|TRBJ1-5|TRBV6-1
TGTGCCAGCAGAGGGACAGGGGCTAGCAATCAGCCCCAGCATTTT
CASRGTGASNQPQHF
>.|TRBD2|TRBJ2-3|TRBV5-1
TGCGCCAGCAGCCCCCGCCAAGTTGGGACTAGCGGCACAGATACGCAGTATTTT
CASSPRQVGTSGTDTQYF
>.|TRBD2|TRBJ2-1|TRBV4-2
TGTGCCAGCAGCCAAGGCATAGCGGGACTGAGGAATGAGCAGTTCTTC
CASSQGIAGLRNEQFF
>.|TRBD1|TRBJ1-1|TRBV7-2
TGTGCCAGCAGCTTACGACGTCCCAGGGGGATGAACACTGAAGCTTTCTTT
CASSLRRPRGMNTEAFF